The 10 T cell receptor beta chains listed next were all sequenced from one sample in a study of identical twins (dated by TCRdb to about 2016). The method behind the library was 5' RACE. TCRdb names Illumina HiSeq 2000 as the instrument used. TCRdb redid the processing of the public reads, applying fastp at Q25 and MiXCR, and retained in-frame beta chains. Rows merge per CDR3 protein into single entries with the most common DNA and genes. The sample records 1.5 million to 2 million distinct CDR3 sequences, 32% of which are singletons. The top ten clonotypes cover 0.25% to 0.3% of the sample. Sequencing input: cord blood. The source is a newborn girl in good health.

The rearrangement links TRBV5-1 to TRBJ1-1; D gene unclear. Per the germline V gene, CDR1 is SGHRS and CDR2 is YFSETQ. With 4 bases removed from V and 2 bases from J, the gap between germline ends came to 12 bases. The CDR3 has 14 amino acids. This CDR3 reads CASSGGRFNTEAFF. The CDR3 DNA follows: TGCGCCAGCAGCGGAGGCAGGTTCAACACTGAAGCTTTCTTT. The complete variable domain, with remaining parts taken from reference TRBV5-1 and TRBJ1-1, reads KAGVTQTPRYLIKTRGQQVTLSCSPISGHRSVSWYQQTPGQGLQFLFEYFSETQRNKGNFPGRFSGRQFSNSRSEMNVSTLELGDSALYLCASSGGRFNTEAFFGQGTRLTVV.

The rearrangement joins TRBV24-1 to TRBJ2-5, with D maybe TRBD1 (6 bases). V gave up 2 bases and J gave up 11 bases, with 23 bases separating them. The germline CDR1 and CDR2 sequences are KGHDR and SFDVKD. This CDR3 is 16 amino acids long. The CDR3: CATSDWEGQGHNEQYF. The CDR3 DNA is TGTGCCACCAGTGATTGGGAAGGGCAGGGGCACAATGAGCAGTACTTC.

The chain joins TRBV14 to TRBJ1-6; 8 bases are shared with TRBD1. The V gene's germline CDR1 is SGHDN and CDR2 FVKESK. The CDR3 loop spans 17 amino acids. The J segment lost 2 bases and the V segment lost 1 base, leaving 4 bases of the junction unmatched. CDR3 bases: TGTGCCAGCAGCCAAGCAGGGGGCGCGCCCTATAATTCACCCCTCCACTTT. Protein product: CASSQAGGAPYNSPLHF.

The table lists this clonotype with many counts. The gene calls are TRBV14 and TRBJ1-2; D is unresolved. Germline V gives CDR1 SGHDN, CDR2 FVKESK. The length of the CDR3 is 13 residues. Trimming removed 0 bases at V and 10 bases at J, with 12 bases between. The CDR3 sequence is CASSQDRVVAYTF. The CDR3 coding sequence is TGTGCCAGCAGCCAAGATCGGGTTGTAGCCTACACCTTC.

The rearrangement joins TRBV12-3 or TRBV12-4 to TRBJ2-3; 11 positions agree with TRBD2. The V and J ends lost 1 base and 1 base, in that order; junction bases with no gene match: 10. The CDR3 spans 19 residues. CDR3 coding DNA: TGTGCCAGCAGTTTAGAGGTACTAGCGGGAGTGGATGGCACAGATACGCAGTATTTT. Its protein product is CASSLEVLAGVDGTDTQYF.

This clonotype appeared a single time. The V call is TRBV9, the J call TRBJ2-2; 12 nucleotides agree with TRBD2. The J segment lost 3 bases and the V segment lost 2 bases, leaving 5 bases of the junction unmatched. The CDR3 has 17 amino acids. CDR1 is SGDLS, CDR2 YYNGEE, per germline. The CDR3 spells CASSVASGGGYTGELFF. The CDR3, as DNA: TGTGCCAGCAGCGTGGCTAGCGGGGGGGGTTACACCGGGGAGCTGTTTTTT.

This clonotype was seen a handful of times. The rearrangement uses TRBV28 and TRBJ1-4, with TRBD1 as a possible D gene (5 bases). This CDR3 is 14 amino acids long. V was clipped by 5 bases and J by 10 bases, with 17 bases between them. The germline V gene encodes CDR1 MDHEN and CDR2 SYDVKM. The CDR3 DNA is TGTGCCAGCAGTACTACCGGGGCTGGAGGAAAACTGTTTTTT. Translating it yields CASSTTGAGGKLFF. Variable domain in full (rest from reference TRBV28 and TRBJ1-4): DVKVTQSSRYLVKRTGEKVFLECVQDMDHENMFWYRQDPGLGLRLIYFSYDVKMKEKGDIPEGYSVSREKKERFSLILESASTNQTSMYLCASSTTGAGGKLFFGSGTQLSVL.

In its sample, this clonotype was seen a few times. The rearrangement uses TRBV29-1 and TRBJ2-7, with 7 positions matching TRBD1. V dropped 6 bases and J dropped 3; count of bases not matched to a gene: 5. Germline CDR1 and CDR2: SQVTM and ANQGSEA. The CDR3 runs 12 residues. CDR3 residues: CSVATGNYEQYF. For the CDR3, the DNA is TGCAGCGTGGCGACAGGGAACTACGAGCAGTACTTC.

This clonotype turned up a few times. In DNA form, the CDR3 reads TGTGCCAGCAGTCTGACCGGGTGGGAGCTGAAGGCTTTCTTT. This codes for CASSLTGWELKAFF. V and J are TRBV27 and TRBJ1-1; no firm D call. The CDR3 extends over 14 amino acids. V lost 5 bases and J 11 bases, leaving 21 bases between the germline ends. Germline CDR1 is MNHEY and CDR2 is SMNVEV (reference sequence).

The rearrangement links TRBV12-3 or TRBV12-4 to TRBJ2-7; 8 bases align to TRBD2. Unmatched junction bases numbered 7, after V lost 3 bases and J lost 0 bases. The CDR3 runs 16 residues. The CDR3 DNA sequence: TGTGCCAGCAGTTTGGAACTAGCGGCGGTCTCCTACGAGCAGTACTTC. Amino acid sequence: CASSLELAAVSYEQYF.